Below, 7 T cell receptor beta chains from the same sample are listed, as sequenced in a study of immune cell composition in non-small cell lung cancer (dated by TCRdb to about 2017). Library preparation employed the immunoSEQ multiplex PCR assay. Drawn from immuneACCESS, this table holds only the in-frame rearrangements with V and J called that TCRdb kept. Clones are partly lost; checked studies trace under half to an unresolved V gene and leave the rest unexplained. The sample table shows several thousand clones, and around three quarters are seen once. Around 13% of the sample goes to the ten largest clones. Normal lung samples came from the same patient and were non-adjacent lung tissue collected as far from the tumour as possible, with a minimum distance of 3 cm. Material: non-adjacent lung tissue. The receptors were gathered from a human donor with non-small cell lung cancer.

CDR3 in DNA: TGTGCCAGCAGTTACGTGGGCGCGAGCACCGGGGAGCTGTTTTTT. This translates into CASSYVGASTGELFF. The genes are TRBV6-6 and TRBJ2-2; D is ambiguous. This CDR3 spans 15 amino acids. Trimming removed 2 bases from V and 4 bases from J, with 11 bases in between. The germline CDR1 and CDR2 sequences are MNHNY and SVGAGI (reference sequence).

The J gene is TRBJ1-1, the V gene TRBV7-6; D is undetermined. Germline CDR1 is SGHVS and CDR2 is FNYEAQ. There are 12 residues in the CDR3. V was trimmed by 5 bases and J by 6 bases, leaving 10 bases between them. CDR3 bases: TGTGCCAGCAGCAGTCCCGGCGCTGAAGCTTTCTTT. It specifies CASSSPGAEAFF.

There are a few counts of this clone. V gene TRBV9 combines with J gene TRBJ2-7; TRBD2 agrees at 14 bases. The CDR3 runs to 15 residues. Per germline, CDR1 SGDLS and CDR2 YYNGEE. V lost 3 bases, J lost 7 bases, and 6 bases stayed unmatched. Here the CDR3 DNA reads TGTGCCAGCAGCGCCCTCGGGACTAGCGGGAGTGAGCAGTACTTC. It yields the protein CASSALGTSGSEQYF.

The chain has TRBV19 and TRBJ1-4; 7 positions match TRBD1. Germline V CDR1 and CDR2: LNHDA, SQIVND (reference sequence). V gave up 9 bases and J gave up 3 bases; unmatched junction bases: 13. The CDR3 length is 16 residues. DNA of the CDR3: TGTGCCAGCAAAGACAGGGAAAGGAAATCTAATGAAAAACTGTTTTTT. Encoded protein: CASKDRERKSNEKLFF. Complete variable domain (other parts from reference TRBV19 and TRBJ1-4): DGGITQSPKYLFRKEGQNVTLSCEQNLNHDAMYWYRQDPGQGLRLIYYSQIVNDFQKGDIAEGYSVSREKKESFPLTVTSAQKNPTAFYLCASKDRERKSNEKLFFGSGTQLSVL.

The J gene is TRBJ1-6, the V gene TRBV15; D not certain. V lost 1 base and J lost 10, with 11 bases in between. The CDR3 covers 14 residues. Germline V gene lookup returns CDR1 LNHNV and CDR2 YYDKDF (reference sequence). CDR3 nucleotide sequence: TGTGCCACCAGCAGAGTTCAGCCCGGGTCACCCCTCCACTTT. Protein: CATSRVQPGSPLHF.

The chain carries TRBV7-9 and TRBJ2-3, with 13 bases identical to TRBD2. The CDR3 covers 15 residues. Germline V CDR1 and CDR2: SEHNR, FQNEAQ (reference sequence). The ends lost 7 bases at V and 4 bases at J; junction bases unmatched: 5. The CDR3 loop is CASIWTSGSADTQYF. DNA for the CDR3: TGTGCCAGCATTTGGACTAGCGGGAGTGCAGATACGCAGTATTTT.

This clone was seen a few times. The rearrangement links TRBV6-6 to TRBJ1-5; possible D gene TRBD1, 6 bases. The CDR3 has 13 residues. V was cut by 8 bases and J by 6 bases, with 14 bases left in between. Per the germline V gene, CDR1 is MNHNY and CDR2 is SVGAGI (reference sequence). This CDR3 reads CASGTGPAQPQHF. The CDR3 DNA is TGTGCCAGCGGAACAGGGCCCGCTCAGCCCCAGCATTTT.